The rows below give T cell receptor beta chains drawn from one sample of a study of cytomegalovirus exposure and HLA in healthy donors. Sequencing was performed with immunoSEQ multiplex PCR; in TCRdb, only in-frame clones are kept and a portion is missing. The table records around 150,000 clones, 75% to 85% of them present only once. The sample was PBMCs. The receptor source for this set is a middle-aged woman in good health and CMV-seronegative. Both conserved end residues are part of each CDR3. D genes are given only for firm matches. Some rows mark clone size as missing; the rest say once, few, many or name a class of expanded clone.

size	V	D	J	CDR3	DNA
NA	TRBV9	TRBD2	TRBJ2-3	CASSFSGGLSTDTQYF	TGTGCCAGCAGCTTTAGCGGGGGGCTGTCCACAGATACGCAGTATTTT
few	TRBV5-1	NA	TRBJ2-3	CASSLVQVTDTQYF	TGCGCCAGCAGCTTGGTACAGGTCACAGATACGCAGTATTTT
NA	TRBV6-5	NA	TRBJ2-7	CASSYSWGGAYEQYF	TGTGCCAGCAGTTACTCATGGGGAGGCGCCTACGAGCAGTACTTC
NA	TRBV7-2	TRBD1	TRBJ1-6	CASSLGQHYNSPLHF	TGTGCCAGCAGCCTGGGACAGCACTATAATTCACCCCTCCACTTT
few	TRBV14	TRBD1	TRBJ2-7	CASSQGTGAEQYF	TGTGCCAGCAGCCAAGGGACAGGGGCCGAGCAGTACTTC
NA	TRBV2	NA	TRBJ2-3	CASAPTNRLRTDTQYF	TGTGCCAGCGCCCCGACGAACAGGTTACGCACAGATACGCAGTATTTT
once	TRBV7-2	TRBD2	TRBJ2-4	CASSRGVGVENIQYF	TGTGCCAGCAGCCGGGGGGTGGGGGTAGAAAACATTCAGTACTTC
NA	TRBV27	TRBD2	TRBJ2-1	CASSTYRGLAGAHPSYNEQFF	TGTGCCAGCAGCACATACCGGGGACTAGCGGGAGCCCACCCCTCCTACAATGAGCAGTTCTTC
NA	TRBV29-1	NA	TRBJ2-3	CSVPRGPWDTQYF	TGCAGCGTTCCAAGAGGCCCTTGGGATACGCAGTATTTT
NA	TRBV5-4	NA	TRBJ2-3	CASSSGSAPDTQYF	TGTGCCAGCAGCTCGGGGTCGGCCCCAGATACGCAGTATTTT
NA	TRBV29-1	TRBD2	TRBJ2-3	CSESGGSLDTQYF	TGCAGCGAGAGCGGGGGGTCCTTGGATACGCAGTATTTT
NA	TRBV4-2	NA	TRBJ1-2	CASSLRTDHGYPF	TGTGCCAGCAGCCTTCGGACTGACCATGGCTACCCCTTC
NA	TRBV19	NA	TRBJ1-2	CASSTGTSAGYGYTF	TGTGCCAGTAGTACCGGGACATCAGCCGGCTATGGCTACACCTTC
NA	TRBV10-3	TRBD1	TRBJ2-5	CAISGKVAGGAETQYF	TGTGCCATCAGTGGAAAGGTGGCAGGGGGCGCAGAGACCCAGTACTTC
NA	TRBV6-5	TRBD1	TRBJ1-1	CASSLDRGNTEAFF	TGTGCCAGCAGTTTGGACAGGGGGAACACTGAAGCTTTCTTT
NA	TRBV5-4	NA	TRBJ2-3	CATHSSQGSDTQYF	TGTGCCACACACTCATCCCAGGGCTCAGATACGCAGTATTTT
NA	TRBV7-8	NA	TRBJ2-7	CASRSPSGTQLSEQYF	TGTGCCAGCAGGTCTCCTTCCGGGACACAATTGTCCGAGCAGTACTTC
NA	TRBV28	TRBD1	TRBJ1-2	CASYGGLGQTTF	TGTGCCAGCTATGGGGGACTGGGACAGACCACCTTC
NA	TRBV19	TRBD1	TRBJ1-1	CASSVDRSSTAFF	TGTGCCAGTAGTGTGGACAGGAGCTCTACAGCTTTCTTT
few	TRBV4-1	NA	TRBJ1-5	CASSQDRVYQPQHF	TGCGCCAGCAGCCAAGATCGAGTGTACCAGCCCCAGCATTTT
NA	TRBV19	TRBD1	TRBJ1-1	CASSQPGGAGEAFF	TGTGCCAGTAGTCAACCAGGGGGCGCCGGTGAAGCTTTCTTT
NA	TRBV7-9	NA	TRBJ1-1	CASILASGGHVTEAFF	TGTGCCAGCATCCTAGCCTCCGGGGGGCACGTCACTGAAGCTTTCTTT
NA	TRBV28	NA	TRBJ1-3	CASSLFHRRGNTIYF	TGTGCCAGCAGTTTATTCCACAGAAGGGGAAACACCATATATTTT
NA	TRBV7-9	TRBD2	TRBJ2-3	CASSPRTSGAASTDTQYF	TGTGCCAGCAGCCCACGGACTAGCGGGGCGGCTAGCACAGATACGCAGTATTTT
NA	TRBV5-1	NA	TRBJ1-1	CASSLVQGNTEAFF	TGCGCCAGCAGCTTGGTGCAGGGGAACACTGAAGCTTTCTTT
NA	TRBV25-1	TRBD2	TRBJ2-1	CASSRIMTSVEQFF	TGTGCCAGCAGCCGTATTATGACTAGCGTTGAGCAGTTCTTC
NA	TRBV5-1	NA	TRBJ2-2	CASSFLGLATGELFF	TGCGCCAGCAGCTTTCTCGGGTTAGCCACCGGGGAGCTGTTTTTT
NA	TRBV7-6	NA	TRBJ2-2	CASSLDQGIRELFF	TGTGCCAGCAGCTTAGACCAGGGCATTCGGGAGCTGTTTTTT
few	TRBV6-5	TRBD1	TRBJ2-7	CASMWQGAGEQYF	TGTGCCAGCATGTGGCAGGGGGCAGGCGAGCAGTACTTC
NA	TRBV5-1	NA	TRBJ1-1	CASFDPGNTEAFF	TGCGCCAGCTTTGATCCGGGTAACACTGAAGCTTTCTTT
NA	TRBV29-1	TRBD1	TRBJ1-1	CSADRGNTEAFF	TGCAGCGCGGACAGGGGGAACACTGAAGCTTTCTTT
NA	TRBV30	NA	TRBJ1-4	CAWMGGLNEKLFF	TGTGCCTGGATGGGGGGGTTGAATGAAAAACTGTTTTTT
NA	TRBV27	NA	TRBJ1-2	CASSSGYGYTF	TGTGCCAGCAGTTCGGGTTATGGCTACACCTTC
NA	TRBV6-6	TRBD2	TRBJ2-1	CASIERGGPNEQFF	TGTGCCAGCATAGAGCGGGGGGGCCCGAATGAGCAGTTCTTC
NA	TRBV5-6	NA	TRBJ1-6	CASRFGEASYNSPLHF	TGTGCCAGCAGGTTTGGGGAGGCCTCCTATAATTCACCCCTCCACTTT
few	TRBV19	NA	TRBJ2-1	CASKPSVGRSSYNEQFF	TGTGCCAGTAAGCCCTCAGTGGGGCGCTCGTCCTACAATGAGCAGTTCTTC
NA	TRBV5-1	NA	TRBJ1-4	CASSLQGREEKLFF	TGCGCCAGCAGCTTGCAGGGGAGGGAAGAAAAACTGTTTTTT
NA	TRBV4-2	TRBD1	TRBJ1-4	CASSQERDRGEKLFF	TGTGCCAGCAGCCAAGAGAGGGACAGGGGTGAAAAACTGTTTTTT
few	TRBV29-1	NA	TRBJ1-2	CSVAFQGKDGYTF	TGCAGCGTTGCCTTCCAGGGAAAAGATGGCTACACCTTC
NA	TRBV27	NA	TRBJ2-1	CASTNPGGPYNEQFF	TGTGCCAGCACCAACCCGGGGGGCCCCTACAATGAGCAGTTCTTC
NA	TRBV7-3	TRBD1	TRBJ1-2	CASSLGTGDYGYTF	TGTGCCAGCAGCTTAGGGACAGGGGACTATGGCTACACCTTC
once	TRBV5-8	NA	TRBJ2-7	CASSLEWGHRVNFYEQYF	TGTGCCAGCAGCTTGGAGTGGGGACATCGAGTAAATTTCTACGAGCAGTACTTC
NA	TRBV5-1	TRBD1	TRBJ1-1	CASSLNRGDTEAFF	TGCGCCAGCAGCTTAAACAGGGGTGACACTGAAGCTTTCTTT
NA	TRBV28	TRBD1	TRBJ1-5	CASSLPDRAYQPQHF	TGTGCCAGCAGTTTACCGGACAGGGCTTACCAGCCCCAGCATTTT
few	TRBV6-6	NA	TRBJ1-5	CASSPTRGGGNQPQHF	TGTGCCAGCAGCCCTACCCGAGGGGGGGGCAATCAGCCCCAGCATTTT
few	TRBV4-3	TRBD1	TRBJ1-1	CASRPDRVANTEAFF	TGCGCCAGCAGACCGGACAGGGTGGCGAACACTGAAGCTTTCTTT
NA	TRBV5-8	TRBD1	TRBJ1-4	CASSHRQGREKLFF	TGTGCCAGCAGCCACCGACAGGGTAGGGAAAAACTGTTTTTT
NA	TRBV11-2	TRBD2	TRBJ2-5	CASRSLAGGPGETQYF	TGTGCCAGCAGAAGCCTAGCGGGGGGGCCGGGAGAGACCCAGTACTTC
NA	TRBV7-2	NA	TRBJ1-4	CASSKRTVQSTNEKLFF	TGTGCCAGCAGCAAACGGACAGTCCAATCAACTAATGAAAAACTGTTTTTT
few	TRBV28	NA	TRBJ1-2	CASSLEAPLYGYTF	TGTGCCAGCAGTTTGGAGGCTCCACTCTATGGCTACACCTTC
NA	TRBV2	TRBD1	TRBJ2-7	CASDREAYEQYF	TGTGCCAGCGACAGGGAAGCCTACGAGCAGTACTTC
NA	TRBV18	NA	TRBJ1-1	CASSPPTILNTEAFF	TGTGCCAGCTCACCACCGACAATCCTGAACACTGAAGCTTTCTTT